This T cell receptor beta chain was identified in a study of beta chain features in type 1 diabetes. Study overall: Examined across all samples were around 110 million sorted cells.

The CDR3 has 16 amino acids. V lost 5 bases, J lost 0 bases, and 8 bases stayed unmatched. Per the germline V gene, CDR1 is SGHVS and CDR2 is FNYEAQ. Study findings and constraints: Any HLA effect on TCRB rearrangement was left unresolved by small sub-analyses. Shorter TCRB CDR3s, moderately but significantly so, were found in Type 1 diabetes patients in all four CD4+ subsets.

The sequenced template was cDNA made from the entire isolated RNA. Method: immunoSEQ multiplex PCR; TCRdb's copy keeps in-frame clones and lacks some. The table has 500,000 to 850,000 clones, about an eighth seen once; the top ten hold roughly 0.04%. Cell sorting via CD45RO/CCR7/CD25/CD127/CD95/CD27 was performed to obtain CD4+ naive, central memory, regulatory and stem cell-like memory cells. About this clone itself: Its antigen is as yet unknown.

The genes are TRBV7-6 and TRBJ1-1; 8 bases match TRBD1. Sequencing used naive CD4+ T cells from blood. The sequence was collected from a man between 18 and 29 years old with type 1 diabetes. CDR3 sequence reads: CASSPRQGTLNTEAFF. CDR3 coding DNA: TGTGCCAGCAGCCCAAGACAGGGGACCCTGAACACTGAAGCTTTCTTT. The full variable domain, rest sourced from reference TRBV7-6 and TRBJ1-1, is GAGVSQSPRYKVTKRGQDVALRCDPISGHVSLYWYRQALGQGPEFLTYFNYEAQQDKSGLPNDRFSAERPEGSISTLTIQRTEQRDSAMYRCASSPRQGTLNTEAFFGQGTRLTVV.